Below are 23 T cell receptor beta chains sequenced from a single sample in a study of Graves' ophthalmopathy and Graves' hyperthyroidism. Amplification of TCR beta CDR3 regions used RNA transcripts. The authors performed first-round RT-PCR with HTBI primers and then a second-round multiplex PCR. TCRdb reanalysed the multiplex PCR reads using MiXCR and keeps one entry per CDR3 protein. Among over a million distinct CDR3 sequences listed, about two fifths were seen once. The sequenced sample consisted of peripheral blood or thyroid tissue (not recorded which). The origin of the receptors is an adult man with Graves' hyperthyroidism.

V is TRBV7-9 and J is TRBJ1-2, with 10 bases matching TRBD1. V dropped 2 bases and J dropped 8; count of bases not matched to a gene: 5. This CDR3 comprises 14 residues. Germline CDR1 reads SEHNR; CDR2 reads FQNEAQ (reference sequence). CDR3 DNA: TGTGCCAGCAGCTTATGGGACAGGGGAGAAGGCTACACCTTC. It yields the protein CASSLWDRGEGYTF.

Worth noting for this clonotype: This may be a read error: a much more frequent sequence differs by one nucleotide. The rearrangement links TRBV29-1 to TRBJ2-5; D is tentatively TRBD1 or TRBD2 (5 bases each). Trimming removed 8 bases from V and 2 bases from J, with 15 bases in between. This CDR3 spans 13 amino acids. The germline CDR1 and CDR2 sequences are SQVTM and ANQGSEA. This CDR3 is CSTRGSIQETQYF. CDR3 nucleotides: TGCAGCACCCGGGGCTCAATACAAGAGACCCAGTACTTC.

This clonotype appeared many times. The chain recombines TRBV9 with TRBJ1-2, with D unclear. Trimming left V 4 bases short and J 8 bases short, with 21 bases between. CDR1 is SGDLS, CDR2 YYNGEE, per germline. The CDR3 covers 15 residues. CDR3 nucleotides: TGTGCCAGCAGCCCCAATCCTCAAAGGACGGTAGGCTACACCTTC. It is translated as CASSPNPQRTVGYTF. Complete variable domain (other parts from reference TRBV9 and TRBJ1-2): DSGVTQTPKHLITATGQRVTLRCSPRSGDLSVYWYQQSLDQGLQFLIQYYNGEERAKGNILERFSAQQFPDLHSELNLSSLELGDSALYFCASSPNPQRTVGYTFGSGTRLTVV.

The V and J genes are TRBV2 and TRBJ2-5; D not certain. The V and J ends lost 8 bases and 2 bases respectively, with 6 bases between them. CDR3 length equals 11 residues. The germline CDR1 and CDR2 sequences are SNHLY and FYNNEI. The CDR3 DNA reads TGTGCCAGCGTGGGGCAAGAGACCCAGTACTTC. Residues: CASVGQETQYF.

The chain recombines TRBV25-1 with TRBJ2-7, with D maybe TRBD1 (5 bases). CDR1 is MGHDK, CDR2 SYGVNS, per germline. The length of the CDR3 is 15 residues. The V gene lost 6 bases and the J gene lost 2 bases, with 17 bases spanning the gap. The CDR3 DNA follows: TGTGCCAGCAGCCCCATTGGTGGGGCGGCCTACGAGCAGTACTTC. Protein product: CASSPIGGAAYEQYF.

This clonotype was detected ten times or more. CDR3 sequence: CASTRNRAVTGELFF. In nucleotides, the CDR3 is TGTGCCAGCACCCGAAACAGGGCCGTCACCGGGGAGCTGTTTTTT. This chain joins TRBV7-9 and TRBJ2-2; D perhaps matches TRBD1 (6 bases). Between the trimmed V and J ends, which lost 7 bases and 4 bases, there was a span of 16 bases. Germline V gene sequence: CDR1 SEHNR, CDR2 FQNEAQ (reference sequence). The CDR3 runs 15 residues.

The V and J genes are TRBV5-1 and TRBJ1-1, with 7 bases fitting TRBD1. The CDR3 has 14 amino acids. Germline V lookup: CDR1 SGHRS, CDR2 YFSETQ. V dropped 4 bases and J dropped 5; count of bases not matched to a gene: 8. Written as DNA, the CDR3 is TGCGCCAGCAGCCTCCAACAGGGGAAGACTGAAGCTTTCTTT. The encoded protein is CASSLQQGKTEAFF.

A few counts support this clonotype. The rearrangement joins TRBV11-2 to TRBJ1-6, with 9 bases fitting TRBD1. The CDR3 runs to 13 residues. V lost 8 bases, J lost 10 bases, and 6 bases stayed unmatched. Germline V CDR1 and CDR2: SGHAT, FQNNGV. CDR3 in DNA: TGTGCCAGCTCCGGGGACAGGGCGTCACCCCTCCACTTT. Its translation is CASSGDRASPLHF.

The V gene is TRBV9, the J gene TRBJ1-2; 8 bases match TRBD1. From germline, CDR1 is SGDLS and CDR2 YYNGEE. The CDR3 covers 14 residues. The junction had 10 bases not matched to a gene; V was cut back by 5 bases and J by 7 bases. The DNA for the CDR3 is TGTGCCAGCAGTGCCCTTAGCGGGACAGGTGGCTACACCTTC. Protein: CASSALSGTGGYTF. The full variable domain, rest sourced from reference TRBV9 and TRBJ1-2, is DSGVTQTPKHLITATGQRVTLRCSPRSGDLSVYWYQQSLDQGLQFLIQYYNGEERAKGNILERFSAQQFPDLHSELNLSSLELGDSALYFCASSALSGTGGYTFGSGTRLTVV.

This clonotype was counted at least ten times. V usage is TRBV24-1 and J usage is TRBJ2-5, with D maybe TRBD2 (7 bases). V was clipped by 5 bases and J by 0 bases, with 12 bases between them. The germline V gene has CDR1 KGHDR and CDR2 SFDVKD. The CDR3 has 15 amino acids. This chain's CDR3 is CATSGEGDYQETQYF. CDR3 in DNA: TGTGCCACCAGTGGGGAGGGGGATTACCAAGAGACCCAGTACTTC.

V usage is TRBV29-1 and J usage is TRBJ2-7; 8 bases are a match to TRBD1. V lost 7 bases and J lost 7; bases outside the gene matches: 9. Per germline, CDR1 SQVTM and CDR2 ANQGSEA. This CDR3 has 12 amino acids. For the CDR3, the DNA is TGCAGCGCCGGACAGGGAGAGGGGGAGCAGTACTTC. This codes for CSAGQGEGEQYF.

This clonotype was seen at least ten times. The chain is built from TRBV14 and TRBJ1-2, with 8 bases matching TRBD1. The CDR3 length is 17 residues. CDR1 and CDR2 (germline): SGHDN, FVKESK. With 0 bases clipped from V and 2 bases from J, the junction kept 8 bases outside the gene matches. The CDR3 region is CASSQDYSTGVNYGYTF. CDR3 DNA sequence: TGTGCCAGCAGCCAAGATTACTCGACAGGGGTAAACTATGGCTACACCTTC.

V and J are TRBV25-1 and TRBJ2-1, with 7 positions matching TRBD2. Germline assignment: CDR1 MGHDK and CDR2 SYGVNS. CDR3 length: 15 residues. V was pared by 6 bases and J by 8 bases, with 13 bases of the junction left unmatched. The CDR3 region is CASRTGGAIIHEQFF. CDR3 sequence (DNA): TGTGCCAGCAGAACGGGAGGCGCCATTATCCATGAGCAGTTCTTC.

The chain couples TRBV10-3 to TRBJ2-7; D may be TRBD1 (6 bases). Germline V gene sequence: CDR1 ENHRY, CDR2 SYGVKD. V gave up 10 bases and J gave up 2 bases, with 15 bases separating them. This CDR3 spans 13 amino acids. The CDR3 loop is CAKDSGTTYEQYF. DNA of the CDR3: TGTGCCAAGGACAGCGGAACCACCTACGAGCAGTACTTC.

There are a few counts of this clonotype. The J gene is TRBJ2-7, the V gene TRBV7-9; 10 positions match TRBD1. The V gene end was trimmed by 6 bases and the J gene end by 5 bases; junction bases not matched to a gene: 4. The CDR3 is 13 residues long. The germline V gene encodes CDR1 SEHNR and CDR2 FQNEAQ (reference sequence). The CDR3 DNA is TGTGCCAGCAGACTGACAGGGGGCAACGAGCAGTACTTC. Its translation: CASRLTGGNEQYF. The variable domain in full, with the rest retrieved from reference TRBV7-9 and TRBJ2-7, is DTGVSQNPRHKITKRGQNVTFRCDPISEHNRLYWYRQTLGQGPEFLTYFQNEAQLEKSRLLSDRFSAERPKGSFSTLEIQRTEQGDSAMYLCASRLTGGNEQYFGPGTRLTVT.

V is TRBV18 and J is TRBJ2-5; D gene unclear. With 2 bases removed from V and 2 bases from J, the gap between germline ends came to 15 bases. The CDR3 is 16 amino acids. Germline V gene data show CDR1 as KGHSH and CDR2 as LQKENI. The DNA for the CDR3 is TGTGCCAGCTCACCAGTAAAGACAATCCTACAAGAGACCCAGTACTTC. It is translated as CASSPVKTILQETQYF.

This clonotype was counted only a few times. The chain has TRBV28 and TRBJ2-7, with 10 bases that match TRBD2. CDR3 length: 16 amino acids. V was clipped by 6 bases and J by 0 bases; unmatched bases: 8. Germline values: CDR1 MDHEN, CDR2 SYDVKM. The CDR3 reads CASSSLSGRASYEQYF. CDR3 DNA: TGTGCCAGCAGCTCCTTGAGCGGGAGGGCCTCCTACGAGCAGTACTTC. Together with reference TRBV28 and TRBJ2-7, the CDR3 gives the full variable domain: DVKVTQSSRYLVKRTGEKVFLECVQDMDHENMFWYRQDPGLGLRLIYFSYDVKMKEKGDIPEGYSVSREKKERFSLILESASTNQTSMYLCASSSLSGRASYEQYFGPGTRLTVT.

J is TRBJ2-5 and V is TRBV7-9, with TRBD2 matching over 7 bases. The J segment lost 5 bases and the V segment lost 2 bases, leaving 8 bases of the junction unmatched. Per germline, CDR1 SEHNR and CDR2 FQNEAQ (reference sequence). The CDR3 loop spans 15 amino acids. CDR3 in amino acids: CASSLSLAEVETQYF. As DNA, the CDR3 is TGTGCCAGCAGCTTATCCCTAGCGGAGGTGGAGACCCAGTACTTC.

The chain carries TRBV7-6 and TRBJ2-2, with D unclear. V lost 5 bases to trimming and J lost 4 bases, with 17 bases between them. CDR1 and CDR2 (germline): SGHVS, FNYEAQ. This CDR3 spans 16 amino acids. CDR3 nucleotide sequence: TGTGCCAGCAGCCCCAACCCAACCCCGGGCACCGGGGAGCTGTTTTTT. Translating gives CASSPNPTPGTGELFF.

The chain carries TRBV15 and TRBJ2-7; 12 positions match TRBD2. The J segment lost 4 bases and the V segment lost 3 bases, leaving 22 bases of the junction unmatched. The germline CDR1 and CDR2 sequences are LNHNV and YYDKDF (reference sequence). This CDR3 is built from 21 residues. DNA of the CDR3: TGTGCCACCAGCAGCCGGGACAGTGGTGTAAGGACTAGCGGGGAAATGTACGAGCAGTACTTC. It is translated as CATSSRDSGVRTSGEMYEQYF.

This clonotype was picked up many times. The DNA for the CDR3 is TGTGCCAGCAGTGACCAAAGGACAGGGCCCTCCTCACCCCTCCACTTT. Amino acids: CASSDQRTGPSSPLHF. This chain links TRBV25-1 with TRBJ1-6; 8 bases fit TRBD1. Germline V gene sequence: CDR1 MGHDK, CDR2 SYGVNS. The CDR3 covers 16 residues. V was clipped by 3 bases and J by 10 bases; unmatched bases: 11.

The gene calls are TRBV3-1 and TRBJ1-5, with a tentative D call TRBD1 (6 bases). The CDR3 runs 18 residues. V lost 1 base to trimming and J lost 0 bases, with 16 bases between them. CDR1 is LGHDT and CDR2 is YNNKEL in the germline V gene (reference sequence). The CDR3 is CASSQGGWGPGSNQPQHF. CDR3 DNA: TGTGCCAGCAGCCAAGGCGGCTGGGGGCCCGGTAGCAATCAGCCCCAGCATTTT. Looking up the rest from reference TRBV3-1 and TRBJ1-5 gives the full variable domain: DTAVSQTPKYLVTQMGNDKSIKCEQNLGHDTMYWYKQDSKKFLKIMFSYNNKELIINETVPNRFSPKSPDKAHLNLHINSLELGDSAVYFCASSQGGWGPGSNQPQHFGDGTRLSIL.

As regards this clonotype: A read error may explain this, as a much larger clone is one base away. This chain joins TRBV19 and TRBJ2-1, with D perhaps being TRBD1 or TRBD2 (5 bases each). Germline CDR1 is LNHDA and CDR2 is SQIVND (reference sequence). The CDR3 consists of 13 residues. CDR3 DNA sequence: TGTGCCAGTAGTATAGGGGGGTACAATGGGCAGTTCTTC. This translates into CASSIGGYNGQFF.